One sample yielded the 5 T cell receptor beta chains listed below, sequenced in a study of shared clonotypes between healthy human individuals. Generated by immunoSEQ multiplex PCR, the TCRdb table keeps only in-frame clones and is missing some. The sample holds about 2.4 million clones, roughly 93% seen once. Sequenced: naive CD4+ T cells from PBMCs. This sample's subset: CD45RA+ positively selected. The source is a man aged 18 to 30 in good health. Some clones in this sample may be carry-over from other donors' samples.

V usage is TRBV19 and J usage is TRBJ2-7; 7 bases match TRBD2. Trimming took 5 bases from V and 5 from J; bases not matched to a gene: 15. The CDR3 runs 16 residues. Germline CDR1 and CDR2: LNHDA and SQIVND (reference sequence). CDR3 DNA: TGTGCCAGTAGTCCTCGGGTGATTAGAGCGGGAAACGAGCAGTACTTC. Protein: CASSPRVIRAGNEQYF.

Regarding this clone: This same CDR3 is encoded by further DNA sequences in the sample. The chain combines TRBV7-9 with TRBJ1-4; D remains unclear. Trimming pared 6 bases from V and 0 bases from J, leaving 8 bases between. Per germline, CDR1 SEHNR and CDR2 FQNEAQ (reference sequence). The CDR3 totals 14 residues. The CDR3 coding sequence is TGTGCCAGCAGTCCCGGGACAACTAATGAAAAACTGTTTTTT. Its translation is CASSPGTTNEKLFF. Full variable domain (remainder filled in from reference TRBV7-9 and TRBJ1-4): DTGVSQNPRHKITKRGQNVTFRCDPISEHNRLYWYRQTLGQGPEFLTYFQNEAQLEKSRLLSDRFSAERPKGSFSTLEIQRTEQGDSAMYLCASSPGTTNEKLFFGSGTQLSVL.

The CDR3 DNA sequence: TGTGCTAGTGCCCTTCTCACAGATACGCAGTATTTT. Translating it yields CASALLTDTQYF. This sequence joins TRBV12-5 and TRBJ2-3; no definite D call. The V end lost 7 bases, the J end lost 2 bases, and 7 bases lay between the germline ends. The CDR3 extends over 12 amino acids. Germline assignment: CDR1 LGHNT and CDR2 FRNRAP.

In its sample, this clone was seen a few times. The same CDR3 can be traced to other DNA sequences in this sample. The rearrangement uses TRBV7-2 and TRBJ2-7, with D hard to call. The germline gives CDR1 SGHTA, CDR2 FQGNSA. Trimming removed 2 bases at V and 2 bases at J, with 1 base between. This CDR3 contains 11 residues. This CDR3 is CASSLTYEQYF. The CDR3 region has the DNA TGTGCCAGCAGCTTAACCTACGAGCAGTACTTC.

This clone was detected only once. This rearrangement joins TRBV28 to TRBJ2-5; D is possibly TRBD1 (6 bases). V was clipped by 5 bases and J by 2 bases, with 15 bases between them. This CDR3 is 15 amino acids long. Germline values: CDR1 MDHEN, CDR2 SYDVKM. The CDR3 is CASSPQGLGQETQYF. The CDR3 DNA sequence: TGTGCCAGCAGTCCCCAGGGGTTGGGTCAAGAGACCCAGTACTTC.